This T cell receptor (beta chain) was recovered during a study of lymphopenia after photon versus proton radiotherapy. Per germline, CDR1 SQVTM and CDR2 ANQGSEA. The CDR3 contains 10 residues. V was clipped by 8 bases and J by 5 bases, with 9 bases between them. TCRdb's table, derived via immunoSEQ multiplex PCR, lists solely in-frame clones and lacks some. The profile shows tens of thousands of clones, 84% of them singletons. To note about this clone: Its antigen is unknown.

Study outcomes and limitations: Only patients who died were analyzed for survival; proton advantage is unproven. Relative stability marked proton patients; photon patients lost diversity and naive cells.

The TCR was taken from a man aged 60-69 years with pancreatic cancer. The sample was peripheral blood, taken from a patient treated with proton-based radiotherapy. The V call is TRBV29-1, the J call TRBJ1-1; D is perhaps TRBD1 (5 bases). DNA of the CDR3: TGCAGCTCGGGGGAAACTGAAGCTTTCTTT. This gives the protein CSSGETEAFF.